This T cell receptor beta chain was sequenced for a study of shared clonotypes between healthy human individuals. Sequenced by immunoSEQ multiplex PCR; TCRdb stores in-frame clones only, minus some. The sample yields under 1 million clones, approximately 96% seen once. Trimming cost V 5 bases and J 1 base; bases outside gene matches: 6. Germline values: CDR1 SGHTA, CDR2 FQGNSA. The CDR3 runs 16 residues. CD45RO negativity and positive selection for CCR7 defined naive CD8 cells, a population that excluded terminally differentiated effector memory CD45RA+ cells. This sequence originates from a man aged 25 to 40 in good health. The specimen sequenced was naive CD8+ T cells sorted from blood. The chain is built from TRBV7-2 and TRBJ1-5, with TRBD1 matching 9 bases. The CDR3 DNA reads TGTGCCAGCAGCCCTGACAGGGGGTTAAGCAATCAGCCCCAGCATTTT. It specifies CASSPDRGLSNQPQHF.